Included here is one T cell receptor beta chain sequence, with context. Its antigen is still unknown. Time point indicated: week 23, last vaccination. Topical imiquimod was applied with each vaccine dose, which held 300 ug of mutant IDH1 20-mer peptide. Measured with immunoSEQ multiplex PCR; TCRdb has only the in-frame clones, and not every one. Altogether 52,000 or so clones are present, roughly 80% being singletons, with the ten largest covering under 8%. The sample originates from a study of a mutant IDH1 vaccine in newly diagnosed glioma. Study overall: In weeks 1, 3, 5, 7, 11, 15, 19 and 23, patients were vaccinated. In some groups vaccination began 4-6 weeks post-radiotherapy; others received it with temozolomide. Those enrolled had earlier been treated with radiotherapy, temozolomide, or both, mostly both.

Study-wide points: Vaccination elicited immune responses in roughly 93% of patients.

Sequenced material: PBMCs, taken from a glioma patient whose treatment included an IDH1 peptide vaccine. The sequence came from a middle-aged man with glioma.

Here the CDR3 reads CASSLLAYKTTEAFF. The CDR3 DNA reads TGTGCCAGCAGCTTATTGGCATACAAGACCACTGAAGCTTTCTTT. J is TRBJ1-1 and V is TRBV11-2; D not resolved. The germline V gene encodes CDR1 SGHAT and CDR2 FQNNGV. Trimming removed 2 bases from V and 4 bases from J, with 14 bases in between. This CDR3 has 15 residues. The entire variable domain, with the rest obtained from reference TRBV11-2 and TRBJ1-1, is as follows: EAGVAQSPRYKIIEKRQSVAFWCNPISGHATLYWYQQILGQGPKLLIQFQNNGVVDDSQLPKDRFSAERLKGVDSTLKIQPAKLEDSAVYLCASSLLAYKTTEAFFGQGTRLTVV.